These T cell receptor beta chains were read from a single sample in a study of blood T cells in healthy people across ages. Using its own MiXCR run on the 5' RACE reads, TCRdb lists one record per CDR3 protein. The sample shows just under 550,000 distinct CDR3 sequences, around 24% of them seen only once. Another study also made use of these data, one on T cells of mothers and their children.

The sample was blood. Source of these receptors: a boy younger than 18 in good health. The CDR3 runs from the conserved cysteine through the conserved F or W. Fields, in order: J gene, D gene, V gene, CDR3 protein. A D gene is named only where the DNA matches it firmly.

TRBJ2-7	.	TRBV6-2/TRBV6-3	CASSYDMSYEQYF
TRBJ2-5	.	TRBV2	CASSEGDSIQETQYF
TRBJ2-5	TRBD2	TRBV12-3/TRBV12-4	CASSNGQRTSGETQYF
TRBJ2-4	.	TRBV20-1	CSGGGQAKNIQYF
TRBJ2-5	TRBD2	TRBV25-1	CASRSGRTHQETQYF
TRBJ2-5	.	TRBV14	CAGSLPIERDSYF
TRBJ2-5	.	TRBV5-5	CASRPSWGQSETQYF
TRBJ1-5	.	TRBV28	CASSSQAGNQPQHF
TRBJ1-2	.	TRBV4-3	CASSQLMTDRANYGYTF
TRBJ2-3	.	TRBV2	CASSDYRRKNTQYF
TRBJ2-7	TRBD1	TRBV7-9	CASSLPGQRYEQYF
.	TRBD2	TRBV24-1	CATSDRSSGGLYEQYF
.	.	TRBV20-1	CSASAFGNRAEAQYF
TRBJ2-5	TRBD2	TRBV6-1	CAGRGLAEETQYF
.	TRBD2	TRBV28	CASRWGLAGVPGEYNEQFF
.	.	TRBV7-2	CASSLAGARYEQYF
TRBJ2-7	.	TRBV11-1	CASSTTLTTNEQYF
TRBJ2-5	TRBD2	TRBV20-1	CSAATSGFLETQYF
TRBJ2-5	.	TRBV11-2	CASTDQETQYF
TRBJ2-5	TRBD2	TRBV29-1	CSVEIAGEGETQYF
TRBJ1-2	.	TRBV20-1	CSASSSDVRLSYTF
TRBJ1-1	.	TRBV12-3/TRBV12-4	CASSFWGDTEAFF
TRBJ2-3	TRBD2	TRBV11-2	CASSSAGGVTDTQYF
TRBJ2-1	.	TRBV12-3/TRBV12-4	CASSLAPRERYNEQFF
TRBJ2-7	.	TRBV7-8	CASSLRTPTYEQYF
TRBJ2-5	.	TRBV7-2	CASSLVIRLGTQYF
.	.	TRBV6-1	CASSGWTLTPYNEQFF
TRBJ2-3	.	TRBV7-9	CASSPQGPSTDTQYF
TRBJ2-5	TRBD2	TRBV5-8	CASSRTSRQPQYF
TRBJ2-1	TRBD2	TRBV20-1	CSARDVAGNNNEQFF
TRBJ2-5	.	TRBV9	CASSVLDTLYQETQYF
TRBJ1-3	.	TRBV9	CASSGPLRGGNTIYF
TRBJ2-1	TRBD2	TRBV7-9	CASSRRTSGSVYNEQFF
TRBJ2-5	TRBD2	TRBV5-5	CASSLSRGGGETQYF
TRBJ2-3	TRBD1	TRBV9	CASSVTGFGTDTQYF
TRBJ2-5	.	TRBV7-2	CASSLVRGDKSGTQYF
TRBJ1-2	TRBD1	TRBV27	CASSLYLTGSLGYGYTF